The 18 T cell receptor beta chains below were found in one sample sequenced in a study of blood T cell repertoires in COVID-19. The data were produced by immunoSEQ multiplex PCR, yet TCRdb's version contains in-frame clones alone and is incomplete. The sample lists 190,000 or so clones; around 90% were seen once. Sequenced sample: PBMCs or T cells enriched from blood (not recorded which). These receptors were collected from a man aged 25 to 40 who had recovered from COVID-19.

The chain recombines TRBV19 with TRBJ1-1; 7 bases are shared with TRBD1. CDR3 length: 16 amino acids. V was clipped by 6 bases and J by 1 base; unmatched bases: 11. The germline V gene encodes CDR1 LNHDA and CDR2 SQIVND (reference sequence). CDR3 nucleotide sequence: TGTGCCAGTAGCTCGACAGGGCGGGTGACGAACACTGAAGCTTTCTTT. Translating it yields CASSSTGRVTNTEAFF.

This clone was counted only a few times. The chain links TRBV15 to TRBJ1-5, with 8 bases identical to TRBD1. CDR1 is LNHNV, CDR2 YYDKDF, per germline (reference sequence). This CDR3 is 18 amino acids long. The V segment lost 1 base and the J segment 0 bases; nucleotides outside the gene matches: 8. Here the CDR3 reads CATSRVQGAAYSNQPQHF. CDR3 bases: TGTGCCACCAGCAGAGTTCAGGGGGCCGCATATAGCAATCAGCCCCAGCATTTT.

The J gene is TRBJ1-5, the V gene TRBV7-2; D is ambiguous. The germline V gene encodes CDR1 SGHTA and CDR2 FQGNSA. The V and J ends lost 1 base and 0 bases respectively, with 7 bases between them. This CDR3 has 15 residues. The CDR3, as DNA: TGTGCCAGCAGCTTAGGCAGAAGTAGCAATCAGCCCCAGCATTTT. Amino acid sequence: CASSLGRSSNQPQHF.

CDR3 amino acids: CAWSDGLAYEQYF. The CDR3 DNA reads as TGTGCCTGGAGTGACGGACTCGCCTACGAGCAGTACTTC. The chain is built from TRBV30 and TRBJ2-7, with D perhaps TRBD2 (5 bases). Germline CDR1 is GTSNPN and CDR2 is SVGIG (reference sequence). This CDR3 is 13 amino acids long. Trimming shortened V by 1 base and J by 2 bases, and 9 bases separated the two germline ends.

The chain joins TRBV2 to TRBJ2-2; TRBD2 matches at 9 bases. Germline V lookup: CDR1 SNHLY, CDR2 FYNNEI. The CDR3 runs 15 residues. V dropped 6 bases and J dropped 5; count of bases not matched to a gene: 7. This chain's CDR3 is CASSYAGGSTGELFF. As DNA, the CDR3 is TGTGCCAGCAGCTACGCGGGGGGGTCTACCGGGGAGCTGTTTTTT.

The V gene is TRBV19, the J gene TRBJ1-5, with D possibly matching TRBD1 (6 bases). Germline V gives CDR1 LNHDA, CDR2 SQIVND (reference sequence). The V end lost 7 bases, the J end lost 7 bases, and 17 bases lay between the germline ends. CDR3 length: 14 residues. CDR3 residues: CASTAGGGWQPQHF. The CDR3 DNA reads TGTGCCAGTACGGCGGGGGGGGGCTGGCAGCCCCAGCATTTT.

Of note for this clone: Other DNA sequences in this specimen translate into the identical CDR3. This sequence joins TRBV18 and TRBJ2-5, with D unclear. The CDR3 contains 11 residues. Germline V lookup: CDR1 KGHSH, CDR2 LQKENI. The V gene lost 2 bases and the J gene lost 5 bases, with 3 bases spanning the gap. The CDR3 DNA reads TGTGCCAGCTCACCAAGCGAGACCCAGTACTTC. Translation gives CASSPSETQYF.

The V and J genes are TRBV3-1 (or the pseudogene TRBV3-2) and TRBJ1-3, with D hard to call. Per the germline V gene, CDR1 is LGHDT and CDR2 is YNNKEL (reference sequence). This CDR3 region has 16 residues. V gave up 4 bases and J gave up 0 bases, with 13 bases separating them. The CDR3, as DNA: TGTGCCAGCAGCCCGGAGGCCTCGTTCTCTGGAAACACCATATATTTT. It codes for CASSPEASFSGNTIYF.

A single count supports this clone. The rearrangement links TRBV4-3 to TRBJ1-2, with TRBD1 as a possible D gene (5 bases). The V end was cut by 1 base, the J end by 4 bases, with 13 bases between. Germline loops: CDR1 LGHNA, CDR2 YSLEER. The CDR3 is made up of 15 amino acids. In DNA form, the CDR3 reads TGCGCCAGCAGCCAAGCACAGGAAACTCTCTATGGCTACACCTTC. Translating gives CASSQAQETLYGYTF.

The chain has TRBV29-1 and TRBJ2-2, with a tentative D call TRBD1 (6 bases). The CDR3 is made up of 14 amino acids. CDR1 and CDR2 from the germline V gene are SQVTM and ANQGSEA. The ends were cut back, 3 bases at V and 3 bases at J, with 11 bases in the middle. CDR3 sequence reads: CSVEADRDTGELFF. The CDR3 DNA reads TGCAGCGTTGAGGCGGACAGAGACACCGGGGAGCTGTTTTTT.

This sequence joins TRBV24-1 and TRBJ1-5, with a tentative D call TRBD1 (5 bases). The V gene's germline CDR1 is KGHDR and CDR2 SFDVKD. The CDR3 consists of 14 residues. Trimming removed 5 bases at V and 4 bases at J, with 11 bases between. As DNA, the CDR3 is TGTGCCACCAGTGGAGACAGCAATAATCAGCCCCAGCATTTT. Protein sequence: CATSGDSNNQPQHF.

V is TRBV10-3 and J is TRBJ2-1; 9 bases agree with TRBD2. This CDR3 is 16 amino acids long. With V trimmed by 0 bases and J by 3 bases, 3 bases remained unmatched. CDR1 is ENHRY and CDR2 is SYGVKD in the germline V gene. The CDR3 region is CAISESQAGGYNEQFF. The CDR3 region has the DNA TGTGCCATCAGTGAGTCCCAAGCGGGAGGCTACAATGAGCAGTTCTTC.

The rearrangement links TRBV24-1 to TRBJ2-7, with 7 bases that match TRBD2. Germline V gene data show CDR1 as KGHDR and CDR2 as SFDVKD. The ends lost 7 bases at V and 3 bases at J; junction bases unmatched: 5. This CDR3 is 13 amino acids long. The CDR3 DNA follows: TGTGCCACCAGCGGGAGGCCCTACTACGAGCAGTACTTC. Translation gives CATSGRPYYEQYF.

The rearrangement uses TRBV4-2 and TRBJ1-4, with D maybe TRBD1 (6 bases). CDR1 is LGHNA and CDR2 is YNFKEQ in the germline V gene. V shed 0 bases and J shed 8 bases, with 13 bases lying between them. The CDR3 is 15 amino acids. As DNA, the CDR3 is TGTGCCAGCAGCCAAGATGGGGGCATGGGGGAAAAACTGTTTTTT. It is translated as CASSQDGGMGEKLFF.

This clone was seen only a few times. V is TRBV9 and J is TRBJ2-7, with D possibly being TRBD2 (5 bases). The CDR3 loop spans 15 amino acids. Per the germline V gene, CDR1 is SGDLS and CDR2 is YYNGEE. Trimming removed 0 bases from V and 0 bases from J, with 10 bases in between. CDR3 nucleotides: TGTGCCAGCAGCGTAGGAGGGCACGGCTCCTACGAGCAGTACTTC. It yields the protein CASSVGGHGSYEQYF.

The chain carries TRBV20-1 and TRBJ2-5, with 8 positions matching TRBD2. The CDR3 consists of 14 residues. Trimming cost V 3 bases and J 2 bases; bases outside gene matches: 5. Germline values: CDR1 DFQATT, CDR2 SNEGSKA (reference sequence). CDR3 loop: CSASQRERQETQYF. In DNA, the CDR3 is TGCAGTGCTAGTCAGCGGGAGAGGCAAGAGACCCAGTACTTC.

The chain carries TRBV5-1 and TRBJ2-1; no reliable D call. Germline CDR1 reads SGHRS; CDR2 reads YFSETQ. This CDR3 spans 12 amino acids. The V gene lost 2 bases and the J gene lost 4 bases, with 4 bases spanning the gap. The DNA of the CDR3 is TGCGCCAGCAGCTTCCAGTACAATGAGCAGTTCTTC. Encoded protein: CASSFQYNEQFF.

The chain has TRBV18 and TRBJ1-1; perhaps TRBD1 as D (6 bases). There are 16 residues in the CDR3. The germline V gene has CDR1 KGHSH and CDR2 LQKENI. The ends were cut back, 0 bases at V and 0 bases at J, with 11 bases in the middle. CDR3 region: CASSPPGQGLNTEAFF. The CDR3 bases are TGTGCCAGCTCACCACCGGGCCAGGGGTTGAACACTGAAGCTTTCTTT. Using reference TRBV18 and TRBJ1-1 for the parts outside the CDR3, the full variable domain is NAGVMQNPRHLVRRRGQEARLRCSPMKGHSHVYWYRQLPEEGLKFMVYLQKENIIDESGMPKERFSAEFPKEGPSILRIQQVVRGDSAAYFCASSPPGQGLNTEAFFGQGTRLTVV.